Given below is one T cell receptor beta chain in context. Its antigen is unidentified. TCRdb independently ran MiXCR on the reads; one entry per CDR3 protein. The sample has roughly 860,000 distinct CDR3 sequences; approximately 30% are singletons. The data derive from a study of T cell repertoires in cytomegalovirus infection. As for the study in general: The study used recently identified HLA-C-restricted and well-studied HLA-B-restricted CMV epitopes. Indications of both CMV infection and matching HLA type were provided by public TCR beta signatures.

The sequence came from a human donor in good health (CMV status not recorded). Some clones in this sample may be carry-over from other donors' samples. The source was cultured CD8+ T cells from PBMCs, collected from culture after CMV antigen stimulation.

Here the CDR3 reads CSAREPGGQPQHF. As DNA, the CDR3 is TGCAGTGCTAGAGAGCCGGGGGGTCAGCCCCAGCATTTT. V and J are TRBV20-1 and TRBJ1-5, with D perhaps TRBD1 (5 bases). The germline V gene has CDR1 DFQATT and CDR2 SNEGSKA (reference sequence). This CDR3 is 13 amino acids long. V was shortened by 0 bases and J by 6 bases, with 9 bases between the two germline ends.